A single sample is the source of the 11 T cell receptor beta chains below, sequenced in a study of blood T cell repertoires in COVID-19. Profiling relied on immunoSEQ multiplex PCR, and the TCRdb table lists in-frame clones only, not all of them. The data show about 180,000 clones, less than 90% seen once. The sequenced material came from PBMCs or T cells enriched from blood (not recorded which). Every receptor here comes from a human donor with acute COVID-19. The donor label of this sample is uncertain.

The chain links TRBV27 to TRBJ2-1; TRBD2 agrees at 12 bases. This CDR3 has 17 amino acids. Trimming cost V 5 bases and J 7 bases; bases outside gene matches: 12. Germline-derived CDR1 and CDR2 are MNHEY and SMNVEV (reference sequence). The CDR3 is CASSTLTSGGAWNEQFF. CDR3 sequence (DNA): TGTGCCAGCAGTACCTTGACTAGCGGGGGCGCCTGGAATGAGCAGTTCTTC.

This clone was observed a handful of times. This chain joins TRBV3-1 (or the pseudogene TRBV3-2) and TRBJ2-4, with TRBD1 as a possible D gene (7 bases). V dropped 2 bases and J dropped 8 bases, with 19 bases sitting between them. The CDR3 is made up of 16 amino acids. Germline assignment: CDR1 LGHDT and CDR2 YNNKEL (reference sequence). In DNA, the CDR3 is TGTGCCAGCAGCCAACCCAGGGGGGTGGGAATAGACATTCAGTACTTC. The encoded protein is CASSQPRGVGIDIQYF.

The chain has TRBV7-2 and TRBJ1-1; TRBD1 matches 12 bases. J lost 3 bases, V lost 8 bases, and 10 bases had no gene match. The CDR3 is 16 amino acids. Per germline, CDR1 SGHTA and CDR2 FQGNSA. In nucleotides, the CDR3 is TGTGCCAGCGGCGCCGGGACAGGGGGCGCGTACACTGAAGCTTTCTTT. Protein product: CASGAGTGGAYTEAFF.

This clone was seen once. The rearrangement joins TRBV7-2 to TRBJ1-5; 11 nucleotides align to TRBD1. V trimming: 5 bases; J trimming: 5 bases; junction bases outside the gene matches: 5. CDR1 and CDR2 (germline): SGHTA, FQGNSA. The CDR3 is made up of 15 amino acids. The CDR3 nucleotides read TGTGCCAGCAGCGAGGACAGGGGGCGGTATCAGCCCCAGCATTTT. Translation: CASSEDRGRYQPQHF.

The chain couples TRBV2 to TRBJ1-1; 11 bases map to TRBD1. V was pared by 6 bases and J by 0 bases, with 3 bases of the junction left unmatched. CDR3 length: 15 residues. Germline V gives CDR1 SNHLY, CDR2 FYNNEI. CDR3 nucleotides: TGTGCCAGCAGGGACAGGGGGCTCATGAACACTGAAGCTTTCTTT. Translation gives CASRDRGLMNTEAFF.

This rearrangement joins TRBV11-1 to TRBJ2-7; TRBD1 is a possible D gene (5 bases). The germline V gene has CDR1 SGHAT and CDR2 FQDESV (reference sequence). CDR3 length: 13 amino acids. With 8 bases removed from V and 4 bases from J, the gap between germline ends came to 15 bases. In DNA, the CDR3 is TGTGCCAGCTCGGGCAGGGATTCGTACGAGCAGTACTTC. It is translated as CASSGRDSYEQYF.

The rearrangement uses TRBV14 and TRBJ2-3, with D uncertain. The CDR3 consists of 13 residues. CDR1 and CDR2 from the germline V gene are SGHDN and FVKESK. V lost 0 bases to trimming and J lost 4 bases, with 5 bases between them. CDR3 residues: CASSQETADTQYF. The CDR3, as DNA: TGTGCCAGCAGCCAAGAAACAGCAGATACGCAGTATTTT.

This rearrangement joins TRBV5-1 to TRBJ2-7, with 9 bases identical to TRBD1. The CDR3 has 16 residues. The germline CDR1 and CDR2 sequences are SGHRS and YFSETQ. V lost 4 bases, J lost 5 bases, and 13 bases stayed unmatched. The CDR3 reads CASSLGPGQGFNEQYF. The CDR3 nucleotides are TGCGCCAGCAGCCTGGGACCGGGACAGGGCTTTAACGAGCAGTACTTC.

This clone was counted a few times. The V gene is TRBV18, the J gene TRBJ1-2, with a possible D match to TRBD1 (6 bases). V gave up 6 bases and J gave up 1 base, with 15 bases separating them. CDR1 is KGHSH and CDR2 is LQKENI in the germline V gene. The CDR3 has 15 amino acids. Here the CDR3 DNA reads TGTGCCAGCTCGCCCCCGGACAGCCTTAACTATGGCTACACCTTC. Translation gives CASSPPDSLNYGYTF.

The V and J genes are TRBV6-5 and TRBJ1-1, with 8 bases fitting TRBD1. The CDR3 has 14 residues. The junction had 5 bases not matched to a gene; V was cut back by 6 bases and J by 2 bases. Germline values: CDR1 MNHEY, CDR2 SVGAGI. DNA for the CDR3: TGTGCCAGCAGGCAGGGACAGGCCAACACTGAAGCTTTCTTT. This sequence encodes CASRQGQANTEAFF.

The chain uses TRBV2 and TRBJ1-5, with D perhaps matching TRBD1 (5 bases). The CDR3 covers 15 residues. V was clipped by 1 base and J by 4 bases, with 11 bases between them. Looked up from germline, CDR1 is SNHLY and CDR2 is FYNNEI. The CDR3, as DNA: TGTGCCAGCAGTGAAGAGGGGTACGGGAATCAGCCCCAGCATTTT. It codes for CASSEEGYGNQPQHF. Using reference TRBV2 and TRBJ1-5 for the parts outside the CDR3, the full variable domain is EPEVTQTPSHQVTQMGQEVILRCVPISNHLYFYWYRQILGQKVEFLVSFYNNEISEKSEIFDDQFSVERPDGSNFTLKIRSTKLEDSAMYFCASSEEGYGNQPQHFGDGTRLSIL.